The present T cell receptor beta chain was sequenced within a study of Graves' ophthalmopathy and Graves' hyperthyroidism. Of note for this clonotype: The antigen is unknown.

Amplification from RNA transcripts yielded the TCR beta CDR3 regions. RT-PCR in the first round used HTBI primers; a second-round multiplex PCR followed. TCRdb used MiXCR to reprocess the multiplex PCR reads, holding one entry per CDR3 protein. This table holds over 45,000 distinct CDR3 sequences, around 48% found once. Overall study findings and caveats: Most expanded clonotypes from thyroid (those above 0.001 frequency) were also found in blood. From stable hyperthyroidism, ophthalmopathy was separated by a 13-signature model with 85% to 90% sensitivity and around 80% specificity.

V was pared by 4 bases and J by 11 bases, with 11 bases between. There are 12 residues in the CDR3. In germline, CDR1 is SGHTA, CDR2 FQGTGA. The evidence that diagnosis relied on was clinical symptoms, serum thyroxine, TRAb, thyroid ultrasound and orbital computed tomography. V usage is TRBV7-3 and J usage is TRBJ1-4, with D unresolved. The sample taken for sequencing was peripheral blood. The sequence was obtained from an adult man with Graves' ophthalmopathy. As DNA, the CDR3 is TGTGCCAGCAGCTCCCCGTCCGGGAAACTGTTTTTT. Translation: CASSSPSGKLFF.